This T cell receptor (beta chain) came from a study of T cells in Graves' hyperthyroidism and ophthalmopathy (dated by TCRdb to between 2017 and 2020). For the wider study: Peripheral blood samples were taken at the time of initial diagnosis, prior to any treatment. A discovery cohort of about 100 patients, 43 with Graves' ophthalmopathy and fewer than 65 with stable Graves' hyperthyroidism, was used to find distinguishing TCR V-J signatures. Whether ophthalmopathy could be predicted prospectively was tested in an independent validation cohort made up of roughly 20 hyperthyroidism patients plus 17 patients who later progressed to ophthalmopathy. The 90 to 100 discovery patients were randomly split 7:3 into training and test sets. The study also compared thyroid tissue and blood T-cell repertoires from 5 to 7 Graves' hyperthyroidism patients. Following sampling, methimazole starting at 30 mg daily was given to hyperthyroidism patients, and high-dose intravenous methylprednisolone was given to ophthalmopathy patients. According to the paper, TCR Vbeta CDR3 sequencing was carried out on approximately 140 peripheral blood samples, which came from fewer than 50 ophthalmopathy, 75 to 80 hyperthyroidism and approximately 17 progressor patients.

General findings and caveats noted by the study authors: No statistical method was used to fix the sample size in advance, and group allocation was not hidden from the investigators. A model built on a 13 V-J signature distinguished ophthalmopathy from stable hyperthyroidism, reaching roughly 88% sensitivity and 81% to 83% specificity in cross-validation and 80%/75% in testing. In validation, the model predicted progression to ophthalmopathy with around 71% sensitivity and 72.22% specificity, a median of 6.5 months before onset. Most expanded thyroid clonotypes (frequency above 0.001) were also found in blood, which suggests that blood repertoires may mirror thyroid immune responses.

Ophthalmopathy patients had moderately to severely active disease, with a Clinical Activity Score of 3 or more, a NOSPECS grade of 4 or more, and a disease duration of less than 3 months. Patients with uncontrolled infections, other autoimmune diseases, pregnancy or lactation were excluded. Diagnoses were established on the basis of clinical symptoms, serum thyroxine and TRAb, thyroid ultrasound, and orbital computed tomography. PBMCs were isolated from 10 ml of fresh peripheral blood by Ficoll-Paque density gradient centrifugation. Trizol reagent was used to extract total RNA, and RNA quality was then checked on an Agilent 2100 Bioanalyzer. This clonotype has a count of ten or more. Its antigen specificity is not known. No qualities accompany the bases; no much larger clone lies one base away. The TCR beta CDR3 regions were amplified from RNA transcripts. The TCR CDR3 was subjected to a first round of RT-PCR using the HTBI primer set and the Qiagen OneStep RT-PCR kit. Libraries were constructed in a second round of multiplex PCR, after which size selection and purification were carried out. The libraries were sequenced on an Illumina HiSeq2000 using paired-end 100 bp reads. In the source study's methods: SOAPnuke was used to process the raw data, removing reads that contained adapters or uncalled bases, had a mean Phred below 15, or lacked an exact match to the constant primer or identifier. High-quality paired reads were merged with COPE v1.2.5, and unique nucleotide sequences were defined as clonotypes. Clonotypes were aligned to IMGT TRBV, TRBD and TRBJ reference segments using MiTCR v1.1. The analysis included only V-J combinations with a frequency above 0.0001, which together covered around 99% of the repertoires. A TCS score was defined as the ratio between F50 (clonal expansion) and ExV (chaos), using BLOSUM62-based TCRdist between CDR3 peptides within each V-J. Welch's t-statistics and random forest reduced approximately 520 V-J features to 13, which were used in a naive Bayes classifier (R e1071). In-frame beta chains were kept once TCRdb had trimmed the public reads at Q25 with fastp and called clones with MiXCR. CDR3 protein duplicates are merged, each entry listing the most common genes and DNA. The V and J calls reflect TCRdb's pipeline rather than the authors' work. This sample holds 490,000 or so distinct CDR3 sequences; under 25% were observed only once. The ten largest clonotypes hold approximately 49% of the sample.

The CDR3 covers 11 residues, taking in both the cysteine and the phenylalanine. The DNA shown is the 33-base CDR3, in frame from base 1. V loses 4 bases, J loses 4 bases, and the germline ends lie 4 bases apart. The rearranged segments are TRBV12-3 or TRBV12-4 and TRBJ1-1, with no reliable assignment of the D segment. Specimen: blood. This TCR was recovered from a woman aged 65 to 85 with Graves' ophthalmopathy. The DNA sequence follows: TGTGCCAGCAGTTCCCTCACTGAAGCTTTCTTT. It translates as CASSSLTEAFF.